This TCR beta chain was documented in a study of early T cells in non-severe SARS-CoV-2 infection. Study information: Unpaired chains resulted from sequencing bulk RNA of unsorted whole blood.

The CDR3 runs to 14 residues. V gave up 3 bases and J gave up 4 bases, with 10 bases separating them. From germline, CDR1 is SNHLY and CDR2 FYNNEI. Attachment of unique molecular identifiers was made to individual cDNA molecules. TCRdb reprocessed the 5' RACE reads with MiXCR, giving one entry per CDR3 protein. The sample holds tens of thousands of distinct CDR3 sequences; more than 8.5% are singletons and the top ten take approximately 16%. As to this clonotype: Antigen: not known.

Study results and caveats: The VDJdb matching leaned toward anti-spike CD8 responses and overlooked private and CD4 specificities.

The receptor's source is an adult who was a healthcare worker with PCR-confirmed SARS-CoV-2 infection or an uninfected control (not recorded which). The V gene is TRBV2, the J gene TRBJ1-5; D might be TRBD1 (5 bases). The sequenced sample consisted of whole blood. This CDR3 reads CASSEDNLNQPQHF. The CDR3 coding sequence is TGTGCCAGCAGTGAGGACAATTTGAATCAGCCCCAGCATTTT.